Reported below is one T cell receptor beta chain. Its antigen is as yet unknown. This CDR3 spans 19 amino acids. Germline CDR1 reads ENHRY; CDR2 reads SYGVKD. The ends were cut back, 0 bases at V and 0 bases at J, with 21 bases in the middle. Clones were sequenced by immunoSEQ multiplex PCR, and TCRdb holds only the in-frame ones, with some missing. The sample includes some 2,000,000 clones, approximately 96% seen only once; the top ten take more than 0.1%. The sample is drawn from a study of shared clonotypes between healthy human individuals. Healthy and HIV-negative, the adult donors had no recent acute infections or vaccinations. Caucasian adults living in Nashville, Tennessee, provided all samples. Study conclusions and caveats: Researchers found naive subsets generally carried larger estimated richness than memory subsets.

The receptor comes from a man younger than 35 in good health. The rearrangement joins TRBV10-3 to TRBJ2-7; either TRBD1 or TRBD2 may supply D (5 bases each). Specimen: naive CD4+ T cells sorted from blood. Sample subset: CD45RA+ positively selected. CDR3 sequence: CAISESRQGRTVTSYEQYF. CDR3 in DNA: TGTGCCATCAGTGAGTCGAGGCAGGGACGAACCGTGACCTCCTACGAGCAGTACTTC.